These T cell receptor beta chains were read from a single sample in a study of CXCR3-negative and CXCR3-positive naive CD8 T cells. TCRdb reprocessed the 5' RACE reads and stores each CDR3 protein as one record, lacking DNA. Recorded here are 150,000 or so distinct CDR3 sequences; the top ten clones represent 0.45% to 0.6%. Sequencing used naive CXCR3+ CD8+ T cells from blood. These receptor sequences come from a human donor in good health. Some clones in this sample may be carry-over from other donors' samples. The CDR3 runs from the conserved cysteine through the conserved F or W.

>TRBV19|TRBJ2-3
CASSSGVSTDTQYF
>TRBV4-1|TRBJ2-7
CASSQGLGLAGDEQYF
>TRBV6-2/TRBV6-3|TRBJ2-7
CASSYYDNSYEQYF
>TRBV7-9|TRBJ2-5
CASSPLLAQETQYF
>TRBV29-1|TRBJ2-7
CSVAQGAGEQYF
>TRBV29-1|TRBJ2-1
CSVSGTSGRSSYNEQFF
>TRBV19|TRBJ2-3
CASSTGWGTDTQYF
>TRBV27|TRBJ2-7
CASSWGVHYEQYF
>TRBV24-1|TRBJ2-3
CATSKRPSGRATSYTDTQYF
>TRBV27|TRBJ2-1
CASSLAASYNEQFF
>TRBV27|TRBJ2-7
CASSPQGDEQYF
>TRBV4-3|TRBJ2-5
CASSQEVAGGQENQYF
>TRBV28|TRBJ1-6
CASWGRPLSSYNSPLHF
>TRBV6-2/TRBV6-3|TRBJ2-7
CASSYPGGEQYF
>TRBV28|TRBJ2-1
CASSFFDEQFF
>TRBV4-1|TRBJ2-7
CASSLLPGLASSYEQYF
>TRBV10-3|TRBJ2-3
CAITPGGTDTQYF
>TRBV6-5|TRBJ2-6
CASRPTVSGANVLTF
>TRBV20-1|TRBJ1-6
CSARDQGTASYNSPLHF
>TRBV4-1|TRBJ2-2
CASSDSGTSGIFVGELFF
>TRBV7-7|TRBJ2-1
CASSLGPEVGNEQFF
>TRBV7-9|TRBJ2-7
CASSPGQNLHYEQYF
>TRBV29-1|TRBJ1-1
CSVEGEGNTEAFF
>TRBV6-5|TRBJ1-1
CASSYGGGGTEAFF
>TRBV4-2|TRBJ2-1
CASTGPGENNEQFF
>TRBV14|TRBJ2-1
CASSLYVRENDNEQFF
>TRBV2|TRBJ2-1
CASSQLRGGAYNEQFF
>TRBV3-1|TRBJ2-3
CASSLGGGTITDTQYF
>TRBV9|TRBJ1-1
CASSEPTRSGAGTEAFF
>TRBV6-5|TRBJ2-3
CASRRPGQGPADTQYF
>TRBV7-9|TRBJ1-1
CASTGTGGTEAFF
>TRBV7-9|TRBJ1-1
CASSPVQRDPNTEAFF
>TRBV27|TRBJ1-2
CASSLSNDFGYTF
>TRBV25-1|TRBJ1-2
CASSETGHYGYTF
>TRBV6-6|TRBJ2-7
CASASVGRYEQYF
>TRBV4-3|TRBJ2-7
CASSHGQGAGYEQYF
>TRBV20-1|TRBJ2-7
CSARSDREYEQYF
>TRBV10-1|TRBJ2-2
CAGPAIRYSFTGTGELFF
>TRBV12-3/TRBV12-4|TRBJ2-2
CASATDRAGELFF
>TRBV14|TRBJ1-1
CASSQRNRGSWARWGAFF
>TRBV5-1|TRBJ2-1
CASRQETYNEQFF
>TRBV5-6|TRBJ2-7
CASSQLQGPEQYF
>TRBV7-9|TRBJ2-7
CASSPQRDSYEQYF
>TRBV21-1|TRBJ2-5
CASPGLMKQETQYF
>TRBV19|TRBJ2-1
CASSIGVGFYNEQFF
>TRBV4-2|TRBJ2-3
CASSQDRLAGGRTDTQYF
>TRBV3-1|TRBJ2-7
CASSQSLGYEQYF
>TRBV12-2|TRBJ2-7
CASRLVERLGDRVKSYEQYF
>TRBV20-1|TRBJ2-1
CSARDGRTTYNEQFF
>TRBV7-9|TRBJ2-3
CASRLSTSGHTDTQYF
>TRBV29-1|TRBJ2-7
CSVGWIEDYEQYF
>TRBV29-1|TRBJ1-1
CSGRHPDNTEAFF
>TRBV28|TRBJ2-7
CASRAATKGEQYF
>TRBV12-3/TRBV12-4|TRBJ2-1
CASSTPQGGGEQFF
>TRBV15|TRBJ2-7
CATSTITGANIYEQYF
>TRBV27|TRBJ1-3
CASKSLGGNTIYF
>TRBV7-9|TRBJ2-1
CASSSPTEGSYIFLDYNEQFF
>TRBV27|TRBJ2-7
CASSLLLAGGPSEQYF
>TRBV28|TRBJ1-4
CASSFLTTGRNEKLSF
>TRBV29-1|TRBJ2-1
CSITRRWGEQFF